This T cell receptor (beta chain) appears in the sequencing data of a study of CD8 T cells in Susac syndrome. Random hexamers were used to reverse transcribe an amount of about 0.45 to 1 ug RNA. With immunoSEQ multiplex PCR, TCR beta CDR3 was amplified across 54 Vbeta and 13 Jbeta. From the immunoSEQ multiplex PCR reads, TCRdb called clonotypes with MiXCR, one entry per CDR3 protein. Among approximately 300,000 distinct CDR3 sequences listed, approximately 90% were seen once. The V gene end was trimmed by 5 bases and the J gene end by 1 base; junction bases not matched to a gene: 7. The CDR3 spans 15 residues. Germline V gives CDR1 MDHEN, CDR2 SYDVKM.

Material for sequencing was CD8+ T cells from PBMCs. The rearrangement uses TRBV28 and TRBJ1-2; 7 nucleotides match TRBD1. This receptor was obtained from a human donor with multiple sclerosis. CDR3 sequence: CASSKTRDSNYGYTF. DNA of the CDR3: TGTGCCAGCAGTAAAACAAGGGACAGTAACTATGGCTACACCTTC.